The 12 T cell receptor beta chains given below trace back to one sample, sequenced in a study of technical replicates of blood from a few donors. The assay was immunoSEQ multiplex PCR, and TCRdb's table has in-frame clones only and misses some. The sample carries tens of thousands of clones, around 94% recorded once. Sequencing used T cells isolated from PBMCs. Every receptor here comes from a human donor in good health.

This clone was detected once. The CDR3 loop is CASSLNRGEETQYF. In nucleotides, the CDR3 is TGTGCCAGCAGCTTAAATCGGGGAGAAGAGACCCAGTACTTC. The chain carries TRBV11-2 and TRBJ2-5; a possible D gene is TRBD2 (5 bases). CDR3 length: 14 residues. The V gene lost 2 bases and the J gene lost 3 bases, with 10 bases spanning the gap. Germline V CDR1 and CDR2: SGHAT, FQNNGV.

This sequence joins TRBV5-1 and TRBJ1-3, with D tentatively TRBD1 (5 bases). Trimming removed 4 bases from V and 3 bases from J, with 17 bases in between. The CDR3 is made up of 16 amino acids. Per germline, CDR1 SGHRS and CDR2 YFSETQ. CDR3 region: CASSLAGGGYGNTIYF. The CDR3 bases are TGCGCCAGCAGCCTGGCGGGGGGAGGCTATGGAAACACCATATATTTT.

The chain joins TRBV9 to TRBJ1-2, with 7 nucleotides matching TRBD1. CDR1 is SGDLS, CDR2 YYNGEE, per germline. The V segment lost 0 bases and the J segment 7 bases; nucleotides outside the gene matches: 6. The CDR3 extends over 14 amino acids. CDR3 nucleotide sequence: TGTGCCAGCAGCGTAGAAGTGACAGGGTCTGGCTACACCTTC. Translated: CASSVEVTGSGYTF.

The rearrangement uses TRBV6-1 and TRBJ1-1; weak D call: TRBD1 (6 bases). Germline loops: CDR1 MNHNS, CDR2 SASEGT. Trimming shortened V by 7 bases and J by 2 bases, and 11 bases separated the two germline ends. This CDR3 spans 13 amino acids. CDR3 sequence: CASIQGTNTEAFF. In DNA, the CDR3 is TGTGCCAGCATACAGGGTACTAACACTGAAGCTTTCTTT.

This chain connects TRBV2 to TRBJ1-6, with 9 bases that match TRBD1. V was clipped by 4 bases and J by 0 bases; unmatched bases: 13. CDR3 length: 20 amino acids. CDR1 SNHLY and CDR2 FYNNEI come from the germline V gene. The CDR3 here is CASSGQGRTGVGSYNSPLHF. Written as DNA, the CDR3 is TGTGCCAGCAGTGGCCAGGGTAGGACAGGGGTTGGCTCCTATAATTCACCCCTCCACTTT. The whole variable domain, filled in from reference TRBV2 and TRBJ1-6, reads EPEVTQTPSHQVTQMGQEVILRCVPISNHLYFYWYRQILGQKVEFLVSFYNNEISEKSEIFDDQFSVERPDGSNFTLKIRSTKLEDSAMYFCASSGQGRTGVGSYNSPLHFGNGTRLTVT.

The gene calls are TRBV6-4 and TRBJ2-2, with D possibly TRBD2 on 5 matching bases. The CDR3 totals 15 residues. Per germline, CDR1 MRHNA and CDR2 SNTAGT. Trimming took off 5 bases at V and 5 bases at J, with 15 bases between the two ends. The chain's CDR3 is CASSPSLVETGELFF. CDR3 in DNA: TGTGCCAGCAGTCCTAGCCTAGTGGAGACCGGGGAGCTGTTTTTT.

This clone was recorded once. The chain employs TRBV29-1 and TRBJ2-7; TRBD1 is a possible D gene (6 bases). V gave up 4 bases and J gave up 2 bases, with 15 bases separating them. This CDR3 contains 14 residues. The V gene's germline CDR1 is SQVTM and CDR2 ANQGSEA. This CDR3 reads CSVGGPGGTYEQYF. CDR3 DNA: TGCAGCGTTGGGGGGCCAGGTGGGACCTACGAGCAGTACTTC.

This chain connects TRBV6-1 to TRBJ2-3; 7 bases are a match to TRBD2. Germline V lookup: CDR1 MNHNS, CDR2 SASEGT. V trimming: 2 bases; J trimming: 4 bases; junction bases outside the gene matches: 6. This CDR3 has 15 residues. CDR3 loop: CASSELAASADTQYF. DNA of the CDR3: TGTGCCAGCAGTGAACTAGCGGCGAGCGCAGATACGCAGTATTTT.

The genes are TRBV28 and TRBJ2-5; D call uncertain. The V end lost 5 bases, the J end lost 5 bases, and 12 bases lay between the germline ends. The length of the CDR3 is 13 residues. CDR1 is MDHEN and CDR2 is SYDVKM in the germline V gene. CDR3 bases: TGTGCCAGCAGTGGTGACATTTCTGAGACCCAGTACTTC. Residues: CASSGDISETQYF.

V and J are TRBV19 and TRBJ2-5; D is undetermined. Trimming took off 3 bases at V and 5 bases at J, with 10 bases between the two ends. CDR3 length equals 13 residues. Germline V gene data show CDR1 as LNHDA and CDR2 as SQIVND (reference sequence). CDR3 protein: CASSIRLYETQYF. In DNA, the CDR3 is TGTGCCAGTAGTATTCGGTTATATGAGACCCAGTACTTC. The entire variable domain, with the rest obtained from reference TRBV19 and TRBJ2-5, is as follows: DGGITQSPKYLFRKEGQNVTLSCEQNLNHDAMYWYRQDPGQGLRLIYYSQIVNDFQKGDIAEGYSVSREKKESFPLTVTSAQKNPTAFYLCASSIRLYETQYFGPGTRLLVL.

This chain links TRBV6-1 with TRBJ2-1; D perhaps matches TRBD2 (6 bases). Germline V gene lookup returns CDR1 MNHNS and CDR2 SASEGT. Trimming left V 6 bases short and J 9 bases short, with 15 bases between. CDR3 length: 13 residues. The CDR3: CASSISAGTEQFF. CDR3 in DNA: TGTGCCAGCAGCATTTCTGCGGGAACTGAGCAGTTCTTC.

The rearrangement links TRBV10-3 to TRBJ1-3; no definite D call. V was cut by 0 bases and J by 0 bases, with 12 bases left in between. The CDR3 is 17 residues long. CDR1 and CDR2 from the germline V gene are ENHRY and SYGVKD. The CDR3 loop is CAISESNFGVSGNTIYF. CDR3 bases: TGTGCCATCAGTGAGTCGAATTTTGGAGTCTCTGGAAACACCATATATTTT.